Detailed here is one T cell receptor (beta chain). Its specificity is not known. This record belongs to a study of radiotherapy plus CTLA-4 blockade in lung cancer. For the study at large: Objective response was observed in more than 15% of patients, and disease control in less than 35%.

Chemo-refractory metastatic non-small-cell lung cancer patients received focal radiation with ipilimumab CTLA-4 blockade. Broader study findings: Expansion in blood of tumor-derived TCR clones was seen after radiotherapy plus ipilimumab. Interferon-beta, together with early blood T cell clone dynamics, reportedly best predicted response.

CDR1 and CDR2 (germline): SQVTM, ANQGSEA. Trimming stripped 6 bases from V and 3 bases from J, with 15 bases between. This CDR3 comprises 13 residues. Data came from immunoSEQ multiplex PCR; TCRdb stores just in-frame clones and leaves some out. This table has 90,000 to 95,000 clones, about 83% appearing once. The clonotype comes from a human donor with non-small cell lung cancer who had stable disease on radiotherapy plus ipilimumab. The chain links TRBV29-1 to TRBJ2-7, with D perhaps matching TRBD1 or TRBD2 (5 bases each). This material consisted of peripheral blood, taken from a patient treated with radiotherapy plus ipilimumab. The CDR3 reads CSVSGTAGYEQYF. As DNA, the CDR3 is TGCAGCGTGTCCGGGACGGCGGGCTACGAGCAGTACTTC.